These T cell receptor beta chains were read from a single sample in a study of T cell responses to AZD1222 COVID-19 vaccine. Libraries were prepared by immunoSEQ multiplex PCR; TCRdb keeps only in-frame clonotypes and omits some of them. The table has 120,000 or so clones, 92% seen once. The sample in question was peripheral blood, obtained on day 0 of AZD1222 vaccination. The receptors here all came from an adult in good health. Each CDR3 is given with its conserved first and last residue. The D gene is left open where the match is weak. Part of the rows lack a size; the others show once, few, many or a class for expanded clones.

TRBV5-4	TRBJ2-1	-	16	-	CASSLATGSSYNEQFF	TGTGCCAGCAGCTTGGCGACTGGTAGCTCCTACAATGAGCAGTTCTTC
TRBV5-4	TRBJ1-1	TRBD1	15	-	CASSVAGQAGTEAFF	TGTGCCAGCAGCGTGGCCGGACAGGCGGGCACTGAAGCTTTCTTT
TRBV11-2	TRBJ1-1	TRBD1	15	-	CASSPRTGLNTEAFF	TGTGCCAGCAGCCCGCGGACAGGCTTGAACACTGAAGCTTTCTTT
TRBV3-1/TRBV3-2	TRBJ1-1	-	15	-	CASSQAGGRYTEAFF	TGTGCCAGCAGCCAAGCGGGGGGCAGGTACACTGAAGCTTTCTTT
TRBV5-1	TRBJ1-2	-	14	-	CASSLARVSDGYTF	TGCGCCAGCAGCTTGGCCCGCGTATCGGATGGCTACACCTTC
TRBV2	TRBJ2-3	-	15	-	CASTRGGDSTDTQYF	TGTGCCAGCACCAGGGGGGGGGACAGCACAGATACGCAGTATTTT
TRBV5-1	TRBJ2-1	TRBD1	15	once	CASSTGQGTYNEQFF	TGCGCCAGCAGCACAGGACAGGGGACCTACAATGAGCAGTTCTTC
TRBV7-7	TRBJ2-2	-	14	-	CASSPRPGTGELFF	TGTGCTAGCAGCCCCCGGCCGGGCACCGGGGAGCTGTTTTTT
TRBV5-4	TRBJ1-1	TRBD1	15	-	CASSSTRGHGTEAFF	TGTGCCAGCAGCTCCACCAGGGGGCATGGAACTGAAGCTTTCTTT
TRBV11-3	TRBJ1-1	TRBD1	17	once	CASSLTSGTGMNTEAFF	TGTGCCAGCAGTCTAACATCCGGGACAGGGATGAACACTGAAGCTTTCTTT
TRBV29-1	TRBJ2-4	-	14	once	CSVAGGSRINIQYF	TGCAGCGTTGCCGGGGGCTCCCGAATAAACATTCAGTACTTC
TRBV7-2	TRBJ2-1	TRBD2	16	-	CASSFGLAGGYDEQFF	TGTGCCAGCAGCTTCGGACTAGCGGGGGGATACGATGAGCAGTTCTTC
TRBV2	TRBJ1-6	-	15	once	CASRAREGGNSPLHF	TGTGCCAGCAGGGCCAGGGAGGGAGGTAATTCACCCCTCCACTTT
TRBV19	TRBJ2-7	TRBD1	15	-	CASSTQGAPSYEQYF	TGTGCCAGTAGTACACAGGGGGCCCCATCCTACGAGCAGTACTTC
TRBV3-1/TRBV3-2	TRBJ1-2	-	15	few	CASSQDYNGNYGYTF	TGTGCCAGCAGCCAAGATTATAACGGGAACTATGGCTACACCTTC
TRBV30	TRBJ1-2	-	13	-	CAWSVRHPLSYTF	TGTGCCTGGAGTGTACGCCACCCATTGAGCTACACCTTC
TRBV7-6	TRBJ2-6	-	16	-	CASSLEAGGWANVLTF	TGTGCCAGCAGCTTAGAAGCCGGCGGGTGGGCCAACGTCCTGACTTTC
TRBV7-9	TRBJ2-7	TRBD1	15	once	CASSPRDSYSYEQYF	TGTGCCAGCAGCCCACGGGACAGCTATTCCTACGAGCAGTACTTC
TRBV18	TRBJ1-2	-	13	once	CASSPVRAEGYTF	TGTGCCAGCTCACCAGTTCGGGCAGAGGGCTACACCTTC
TRBV6-1	TRBJ1-1	-	11	-	CASSEALEAFF	TGTGCCAGCAGTGAAGCACTTGAAGCTTTCTTT
TRBV2	TRBJ1-6	TRBD1	16	-	CASSGDRTKRNSPLHF	TGTGCCAGCAGTGGGGACAGGACCAAGAGAAATTCACCCCTCCACTTT
TRBV6-5	TRBJ1-1	TRBD1	15	-	CASSYSDRGNTEAFF	TGTGCCAGCAGTTACTCGGACAGGGGGAACACTGAAGCTTTCTTT
TRBV2	TRBJ1-6	-	12	once	CASRGDNSPLHF	TGTGCCAGCAGAGGAGATAATTCACCCCTCCACTTT
TRBV6-5	TRBJ1-2	TRBD1	13	-	CASRPGQGNGYTF	TGTGCCAGCAGGCCGGGACAGGGGAATGGCTACACCTTC
TRBV12-5	TRBJ2-2	-	19	-	CASGLSPPLRGRNTGELFF	TGTGCTAGTGGTTTGAGTCCCCCTTTAAGGGGGAGGAACACCGGGGAGCTGTTTTTT
TRBV5-1	TRBJ2-5	-	14	few	CASSLDGVQETQYF	TGCGCCAGCAGCTTGGACGGAGTACAAGAGACCCAGTACTTC
TRBV28	TRBJ1-6	-	14	-	CASSSEGVNSPLHF	TGTGCCAGCAGCTCAGAGGGGGTCAATTCACCCCTCCACTTT
TRBV27	TRBJ2-1	TRBD1	17	-	CASSSRTGPASYNEQFF	TGTGCCAGCAGTTCACGGACAGGTCCTGCTTCCTACAATGAGCAGTTCTTC
TRBV20-1	TRBJ1-2	-	13	-	CSASQGSTYGYTF	TGCAGTGCTAGTCAGGGCAGCACCTATGGCTACACCTTC
TRBV4-1	TRBJ1-2	-	17	once	CASSQDKAVGLPLAYTF	TGCGCCAGCAGCCAAGATAAGGCGGTGGGGCTACCGCTCGCCTACACCTTC
TRBV5-1	TRBJ2-6	-	15	once	CASSYDGSGANVLTF	TGCGCCAGCAGCTACGACGGCTCTGGGGCCAACGTCCTGACTTTC
TRBV14	TRBJ1-1	-	15	-	CASSQVGALDTEAFF	TGTGCCAGCAGCCAAGTAGGGGCACTGGACACTGAAGCTTTCTTT
TRBV5-6	TRBJ1-1	-	15	-	CASSLGLSISPEAFF	TGTGCCAGCAGCTTGGGACTCTCGATTTCTCCTGAAGCTTTCTTT
TRBV7-3	TRBJ1-4	-	15	once	CASSPQGTTNEKLFF	TGTGCCAGCAGCCCCCAGGGGACAACTAATGAAAAACTGTTTTTT
TRBV9	TRBJ2-2	-	17	-	CASSPRGASANTGELFF	TGTGCCAGCAGCCCCCGGGGGGCGAGCGCGAACACCGGGGAGCTGTTTTTT
TRBV6-5	TRBJ1-3	-	13	-	CASSNQGGNTIYF	TGTGCCAGCAGTAACCAAGGAGGAAACACCATATATTTT
TRBV9	TRBJ2-2	-	13	-	CASSRFVTGELFF	TGTGCCAGCAGTCGATTCGTCACCGGGGAGCTGTTTTTT
TRBV30	TRBJ1-1	TRBD1	14	-	CAWTLTGGVAEAFF	TGTGCCTGGACCCTAACAGGGGGCGTTGCTGAAGCTTTCTTT
TRBV7-3	TRBJ2-1	TRBD1	14	-	CASSLTGQEKEQFF	TGTGCCAGCAGCTTAACAGGACAGGAGAAGGAGCAGTTCTTC
TRBV6-5	TRBJ1-1	TRBD1	14	-	CASRPDREAGGAFF	TGTGCCAGCAGACCCGACAGGGAGGCTGGAGGAGCTTTCTTT
TRBV18	TRBJ1-2	TRBD1	15	once	CASSPDRGNNYGYTF	TGTGCCAGCTCACCGGACAGGGGGAATAACTATGGCTACACCTTC
TRBV7-3	TRBJ2-5	TRBD2	16	-	CASSSGLAGGQETQYF	TGTGCCAGCAGCTCGGGACTAGCGGGAGGTCAAGAGACCCAGTACTTC
TRBV19	TRBJ1-5	TRBD1	16	-	CASSIGTGGANQPQHF	TGTGCCAGTAGTATTGGGACAGGGGGCGCGAATCAGCCCCAGCATTTT
TRBV7-9	TRBJ2-5	TRBD1	15	-	CASSLDQGAQETQYF	TGTGCCAGCAGCTTAGATCAGGGGGCCCAAGAGACCCAGTACTTC
TRBV5-6	TRBJ1-2	-	13	-	CASSFGRIDGYTF	TGTGCCAGCAGCTTCGGACGGATCGATGGCTACACCTTC